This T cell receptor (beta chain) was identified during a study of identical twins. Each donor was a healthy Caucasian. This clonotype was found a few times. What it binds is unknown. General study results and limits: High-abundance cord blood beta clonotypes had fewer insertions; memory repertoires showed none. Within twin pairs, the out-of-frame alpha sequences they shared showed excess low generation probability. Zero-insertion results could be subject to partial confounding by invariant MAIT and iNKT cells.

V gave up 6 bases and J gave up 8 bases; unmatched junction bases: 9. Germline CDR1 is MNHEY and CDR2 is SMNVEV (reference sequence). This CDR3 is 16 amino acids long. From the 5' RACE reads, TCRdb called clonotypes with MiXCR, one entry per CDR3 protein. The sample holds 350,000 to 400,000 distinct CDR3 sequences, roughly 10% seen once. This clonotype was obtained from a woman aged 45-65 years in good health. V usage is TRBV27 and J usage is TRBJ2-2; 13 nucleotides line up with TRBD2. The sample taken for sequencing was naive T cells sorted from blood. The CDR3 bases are TGTGCCAGCAGCCGGGGACTAGCGGGGCTAGGAGGGGAGCTGTTTTTT. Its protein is CASSRGLAGLGGELFF.